The 17 T cell receptor beta chains listed next were all sequenced from one sample in a study of shared clonotypes between healthy human individuals. The repertoire was sequenced with immunoSEQ multiplex PCR; TCRdb's copy has only in-frame clones and lacks some. The sample yields over a million clones, about 75% seen once. The sequencing input was memory CD4+ T cells sorted from blood. The sample's subset: CD45RA-negative fraction. The receptors shown here come from a man aged 18 to 30 in good health.

The chain carries TRBV30 and TRBJ1-6, with 11 positions matching TRBD1. The V gene end was trimmed by 8 bases and the J gene end by 10 bases; junction bases not matched to a gene: 7. The CDR3 is 13 amino acids. Per the germline V gene, CDR1 is GTSNPN and CDR2 is SVGIG (reference sequence). DNA of the CDR3: TGTGCCGCCGCGGGACAGGGGGGCTCACCCCTCCACTTT. It specifies CAAAGQGGSPLHF.

About this clone itself: Other DNA sequences within the sample encode an identical CDR3. The V call is TRBV6-5, the J call TRBJ2-2; D not certain. Germline CDR1 is MNHEY and CDR2 is SVGAGI. CDR3 length: 11 residues. V lost 4 bases, J lost 5 bases, and 2 bases lay in between. The CDR3 protein is CASSSTGELFF. The CDR3 DNA reads TGTGCCAGCAGTTCAACCGGGGAGCTGTTTTTT.

The chain joins TRBV9 to TRBJ2-7; possible D gene TRBD1, 5 bases. The CDR3 runs to 17 residues. CDR1 and CDR2 from the germline V gene are SGDLS and YYNGEE. V was clipped by 4 bases and J by 0 bases, with 20 bases between them. This CDR3 reads CASSSSPDSYYSYEQYF. CDR3 DNA sequence: TGTGCCAGCAGCTCGAGCCCTGACAGCTATTACTCCTACGAGCAGTACTTC.

The table lists this clone with a few counts. The chain uses TRBV18 and TRBJ1-1, with 10 bases that match TRBD1. The germline gives CDR1 KGHSH, CDR2 LQKENI. After removal of 4 bases from V and 0 bases from J, the junction contained 5 bases not matched to a gene. This CDR3 is built from 16 residues. The CDR3 nucleotides read TGTGCCAGCTCACATACGGGACAGGGGCTGAACACTGAAGCTTTCTTT. Protein: CASSHTGQGLNTEAFF.

J is TRBJ2-6 and V is TRBV4-3; 8 bases agree with TRBD1. The germline V gene encodes CDR1 LGHNA and CDR2 YSLEER. This CDR3 is built from 18 residues. V lost 1 base to trimming and J lost 2 bases; unmatched junction nucleotides: 7. The CDR3 loop is CASSQVATGEAGANVLTF. The CDR3 DNA sequence: TGCGCCAGCAGCCAAGTCGCGACAGGGGAGGCTGGGGCCAACGTCCTGACTTTC.

This clone was counted only a few times. J is TRBJ2-7 and V is TRBV6-5; D is perhaps TRBD1 (6 bases). CDR1 is MNHEY and CDR2 is SVGAGI in the germline V gene. V shed 7 bases and J shed 3 bases, with 19 bases lying between them. The CDR3 is 15 amino acids. DNA for the CDR3: TGTGCCAGCACCAGGGGAGCCGATGGTTTCTACGAGCAGTACTTC. This encodes CASTRGADGFYEQYF.

Points on this clone: Different DNA sequences within this sample yield the same CDR3. This chain joins TRBV5-1 and TRBJ2-1, with 11 positions matching TRBD2. The CDR3 totals 17 residues. Germline V gives CDR1 SGHRS, CDR2 YFSETQ. J gave up 0 bases and V 4 bases, and 6 bases lay outside the gene matches. CDR3 loop: CASSGLAGGSSYNEQFF. Here the CDR3 DNA reads TGCGCCAGCAGCGGGCTAGCGGGGGGTAGCTCCTACAATGAGCAGTTCTTC.

The gene calls are TRBV6-1 and TRBJ2-6; D gene ambiguous. Germline V gene lookup returns CDR1 MNHNS and CDR2 SASEGT. The V and J ends lost 0 bases and 4 bases respectively, with 13 bases between them. This CDR3 is built from 17 residues. The CDR3 nucleotides read TGTGCCAGCAGTGAAGCGGTTTGGGGATTCGGGGCCAACGTCCTGACTTTC. Amino acid sequence: CASSEAVWGFGANVLTF.

The gene calls are TRBV5-1 and TRBJ2-3, with 9 bases matching TRBD1. Trimming at V came to 0 bases and at J to 1 base, leaving 9 bases not matched to a gene. Per the germline V gene, CDR1 is SGHRS and CDR2 is YFSETQ. This CDR3 region has 18 residues. CDR3 coding DNA: TGCGCCAGCAGCTTGGACCTCTACAGGGGGCAAGGCACAGATACGCAGTATTTT. Translation gives CASSLDLYRGQGTDTQYF.

This clone was observed a handful of times. Written as DNA, the CDR3 is TGTGCCAGCAGCTTGACAGGGCAGTCACCCCTCCACTTT. Amino acids: CASSLTGQSPLHF. The chain joins TRBV11-2 to TRBJ1-6; 7 bases match TRBD1. The CDR3 runs to 13 residues. V lost 3 bases to trimming and J lost 10 bases; unmatched junction nucleotides: 3. The V gene's germline CDR1 is SGHAT and CDR2 FQNNGV.

Turning to this clone: The sample carries other DNA sequences with the same CDR3. The chain couples TRBV7-2 to TRBJ1-2; a weak D match, TRBD1 (5 bases). CDR3 size: 13 residues. V gave up 1 base and J gave up 8 bases, with 11 bases separating them. The germline gives CDR1 SGHTA, CDR2 FQGNSA. The CDR3 reads CASSLDRWYGYTF. The CDR3 region has the DNA TGTGCCAGCAGCTTAGACAGGTGGTACGGCTACACCTTC.

The rearrangement uses TRBV23-1 and TRBJ2-7; D remains unclear. TRBV23-1 is an open reading frame whose function is uncertain. V lost 0 bases to trimming and J lost 1 base, with 13 bases between them. The CDR3 contains 16 residues. The chain's CDR3 is CASSQSNTTVSYEQYF. CDR3 nucleotide sequence: TGCGCCAGCAGTCAATCGAACACCACAGTGTCCTACGAGCAGTACTTC.

The DNA for the CDR3 is TGTGCCAGTAGTACCCGGGACAGGGGGGCCGGGCAGTACTTC. Translated: CASSTRDRGAGQYF. The V gene is TRBV19, the J gene TRBJ2-7, with 11 bases aligning to TRBD1. The length of the CDR3 is 14 residues. CDR1 and CDR2 from the germline V gene are LNHDA and SQIVND (reference sequence). Trimming took 4 bases from V and 9 from J; bases not matched to a gene: 8.

V gene TRBV6-6 combines with J gene TRBJ2-1; 8 bases align to TRBD1. The CDR3 consists of 15 residues. V gave up 6 bases and J gave up 5 bases; unmatched junction bases: 9. Per the germline V gene, CDR1 is MNHNY and CDR2 is SVGAGI (reference sequence). CDR3 sequence reads: CASSRTGKVDNEQFF. The DNA of the CDR3 is TGTGCCAGCAGCAGGACAGGGAAAGTGGACAATGAGCAGTTCTTC.

This clone occurred a few times. This sequence joins TRBV7-2 and TRBJ2-5; 7 bases fit TRBD2. Looked up from germline, CDR1 is SGHTA and CDR2 is FQGNSA. The CDR3 runs 14 residues. The ends lost 1 base at V and 6 bases at J; junction bases unmatched: 5. The CDR3 DNA follows: TGTGCCAGCAGCTTAGAGATGGGAGGGAAGACCCAGTACTTC. Residues: CASSLEMGGKTQYF.

The chain recombines TRBV9 with TRBJ2-5; 7 bases fit TRBD1. The V and J ends lost 3 bases and 5 bases, in that order; junction bases with no gene match: 10. The CDR3 length is 15 residues. CDR1 is SGDLS and CDR2 is YYNGEE in the germline V gene. The chain's CDR3 is CASSARQGPRETQYF. For the CDR3, the DNA is TGTGCCAGCAGCGCCAGACAGGGCCCCCGTGAGACCCAGTACTTC.

The V call is TRBV5-1, the J call TRBJ1-1, with unresolved D. V was pared by 4 bases and J by 5 bases, with 18 bases between. From germline, CDR1 is SGHRS and CDR2 YFSETQ. This CDR3 is built from 15 residues. Written as DNA, the CDR3 is TGCGCCAGCAGCCCCGAGGGCCTAAAGGGAACTGAAGCTTTCTTT. Its protein product is CASSPEGLKGTEAFF.